The 15 T cell receptor beta chains in this list originate from one sample, sequenced in a study of T cells in women clearing cervical HPV infection. Sequencing was performed with immunoSEQ multiplex PCR; in TCRdb, only in-frame clones are kept and a portion is missing. This sample carries tens of thousands of clones, with approximately 1.3% going to the ten biggest clones. The specimen sequenced was blood buffy coat. These receptors were collected from a woman between 18 and 69 years old with a cervical HPV16 infection that either progressed to CIN3+ or cleared (not recorded which).

The CDR3 DNA, read in part, is TGTGCCTGGAGCGGCCTAGGGGCAACTAATGAAAAA. Translated: CAWSGLGATNEK. The CDR3 in full is CAWSGLGATNEKLFF. The chain links TRBV30 to TRBJ1-4; TRBD1 is a possible D gene (5 bases). The read ends 3 residues before the CDR3 terminus; that terminus is restored from the germline J gene. The CDR3 extends over 15 amino acids. V was pared by 3 bases and J by 0 bases, with 11 bases between. Germline lookup yields CDR1 GTSNPN and CDR2 SVGIG (reference sequence).

Regarding this clone: The DNA ends 3 residues before the CDR3 does, and the rest of the CDR3 is filled in from the germline J gene. The chain uses TRBV6-7 and TRBJ2-2; D may be TRBD1 (6 bases). TRBV6-7 is flagged as an ORF with uncertain function. The CDR3 length is 17 residues. The sequenced CDR3 bases are TGTGCCAGCAGTTACTACAGGGTCCTGACAACTAATGAAAAG. It translates to CASSYYRVLTTNEK. The entire CDR3 sequence reads CASSYYRVLTTNEKLFF.

CDR3 bases read: TGTGCCAGTATAGGCAGGGCCAACAATCAGCCC. This translates into CASIGRANNQP. The whole CDR3 region reads CASIGRANNQPQHF. The rearrangement joins TRBV19 to TRBJ1-5; the D gene is possibly TRBD1 (5 bases). The read terminates 3 residues before the CDR3 end, so the remaining end is supplied by the germline J gene. The V gene lost 7 bases and the J gene lost 3 bases, with 13 bases spanning the gap. This CDR3 contains 14 residues. The V gene's germline CDR1 is LNHDA and CDR2 SQIVND (reference sequence).

CDR3: CASSTDSNYGYTF. The part of the CDR3 DNA that was read is TGCGCCAGCAGTACCGACAGTAACTATGGC. This sequence joins TRBV5-1 and TRBJ1-2; D might be TRBD1 (5 bases). The read ends 3 residues early relative to the CDR3; the germline J gene fills the gap. Trimming removed 5 bases at V and 1 base at J, with 9 bases between. Per germline, CDR1 SGHRS and CDR2 YFSETQ. CDR3 length: 13 residues.

On this clone itself: The CDR3 is cut off 3 residues early in the read; its end comes from the germline J gene. The chain links TRBV2 to TRBJ1-6; TRBD1 is a possible D gene (6 bases). This CDR3 is built from 15 residues. Trimming removed 5 bases at V and 7 bases at J, with 15 bases between. Germline CDR1 is SNHLY and CDR2 is FYNNEI. The sequenced CDR3 bases are TGTGCCAGCAGTTTTTCGGACAGACTGAATTCACCC. Encoded protein: CASSFSDRLNSP. The full CDR3 is CASSFSDRLNSPLHF.

About this clone itself: The CDR3 is cut off 3 residues early in the read; its end comes from the germline J gene. This sequence joins TRBV5-6 and TRBJ2-1; no reliable D call. Germline V gene data show CDR1 as SGHDT and CDR2 as YYEEEE. The CDR3 loop spans 11 amino acids. V was pared by 3 bases and J by 5 bases, with 3 bases between. Partial CDR3 DNA: TGTGCCAGCAGCTCTAACAATGAG. Translating it yields CASSSNNE. The CDR3 reads in full as CASSSNNEQFF.

A note on this clone: The read comes to an end 3 residues before the CDR3 does, leaving the germline J gene to fill in the end. The genes are TRBV28 and TRBJ2-5; possible D gene TRBD2, 7 bases. This CDR3 contains 14 residues. Trimming pared 7 bases from V and 5 bases from J, leaving 17 bases between. Germline CDR1 reads MDHEN; CDR2 reads SYDVKM. CDR3 loop: CASIPGGSRETQYF. CDR3 DNA, as far as it was read: TGTGCCAGCATACCGGGGGGCTCGAGGGAGACC.

As concerns this clone: Read data end 3 residues before the CDR3 end; the end is taken from the germline J gene. J is TRBJ1-2 and V is TRBV5-1; TRBD1 is a possible D gene (5 bases). The CDR3 loop spans 14 amino acids. The germline gives CDR1 SGHRS, CDR2 YFSETQ. The germline V and J ends were trimmed by 2 bases and 2 bases, with 10 bases remaining between them. CDR3 DNA, as far as it was read: TGCGCCAGCAGCTTTGGGGGACTGAACTATGGC. It codes for CASSFGGLNYG. The entire CDR3 is CASSFGGLNYGYTF.

Judged by frequency, this clone is medium-sized. The read stops 3 residues short of the end of the CDR3; the missing end is completed from the germline J gene. The chain has TRBV19 and TRBJ2-7, with TRBD2 as a possible D gene (5 bases). V was clipped by 6 bases and J by 1 base, with 16 bases between them. The CDR3 is 15 residues long. Germline CDR1 and CDR2: LNHDA and SQIVND (reference sequence). The DNA read from the CDR3 is TGTGCCAGTAGGTCTCAAGGGAGACTATCCTACGAG. This translates into CASRSQGRLSYE. The entire CDR3 protein is CASRSQGRLSYEQYF.

Remarks on this clone: Coverage ceases 3 residues before the CDR3 finishes, and the germline J gene fills in the end. The chain is built from TRBV19 and TRBJ2-2; D perhaps matches TRBD1 (6 bases). V lost 9 bases, J lost 4 bases, and 15 bases lay in between. The length of the CDR3 is 14 residues. Germline loops: CDR1 LNHDA, CDR2 SQIVND (reference sequence). Incomplete CDR3 DNA: TGTGCCAGCCACAGGGTAGGTAGCACCGGGGAG. It codes for CASHRVGSTGE. The whole CDR3 protein is CASHRVGSTGELFF.

Comment on this clone: The read comes to an end 3 residues before the CDR3 does, leaving the germline J gene to fill in the end. The chain uses TRBV20-1 and TRBJ1-4; D is possibly TRBD1 (5 bases). Trimming stripped 5 bases from V and 6 bases from J, with 13 bases between. CDR3 size: 13 residues. Germline CDR1 is DFQATT and CDR2 is SNEGSKA (reference sequence). The CDR3 loop reads CSAPGSGYEKLFF. CDR3 DNA (partial): TGCAGTGCTCCAGGGAGCGGGTATGAAAAA.

As regards this clone: The CDR3 extends 3 residues past the end of the read, so its final part is completed from the germline J gene. This chain links TRBV5-5 with TRBJ2-7, with unresolved D. The CDR3 extends over 12 amino acids. V gave up 4 bases and J gave up 2 bases, with 7 bases separating them. Per germline, CDR1 SGHKS and CDR2 YYEKEE (reference sequence). The CDR3 spells CASSVLTYEQYF. The DNA read from the CDR3 is TGTGCCAGCAGCGTACTTACCTACGAG.

Concerning this clone: The read comes to an end 3 residues before the CDR3 does, leaving the germline J gene to fill in the end. The chain employs TRBV6-4 and TRBJ1-2; 7 bases fit TRBD1. Per germline, CDR1 MRHNA and CDR2 SNTAGT. J was trimmed by 0 bases and V by 7 bases; bases with no gene match: 2. The CDR3 contains 13 residues. CDR3 sequence reads: CASTGTANYGYTF. Incomplete CDR3 DNA: TGTGCCAGCACCGGGACAGCTAACTATGGC.

For this clone: At one end the junction does not follow the germline gene, possibly because of a read error. The read finishes 3 residues shy of the CDR3 end, and the germline J gene is used to complete it. J is TRBJ2-7 and V is TRBV5-1, with 7 bases lining up with TRBD1. The germline V gene has CDR1 SGHRS and CDR2 YFSETQ. CDR3 length: 15 amino acids. The CDR3 protein is CASSLTGDPSHEQYF. The CDR3 DNA, read in part, is TGCGCCAGCAGCTTGACAGGGGACCCCTCCCACGAG.

This CDR3 reads CASSPTSGAYEQYF. CDR3 bases read: TGTGCCAGCAGCCCGACTAGCGGAGCCTACGAG. The chain recombines TRBV14 with TRBJ2-7; 9 nucleotides match TRBD2. The read ends 3 residues early relative to the CDR3; the germline J gene fills the gap. This CDR3 is built from 14 residues. V was pared by 4 bases and J by 2 bases, with 3 bases of the junction left unmatched. Germline-derived CDR1 and CDR2 are SGHDN and FVKESK.